These 22 T cell receptor beta chains originate from one sample sequenced in a study of tumor-infiltrating lymphocytes in oesophageal squamous cell carcinoma. TCRdb reprocessed the PCR reads via MiXCR and lists one record per CDR3 protein. The table includes about 15,000 distinct CDR3 sequences, roughly 54% detected once. Sequenced input: esophageal tumor tissue. The receptors derive from a female donor with esophageal squamous cell carcinoma.

This chain links TRBV7-6 with TRBJ2-2, with a tentative D call TRBD2 (6 bases). This CDR3 has 15 residues. Germline V gene lookup returns CDR1 SGHVS and CDR2 FNYEAQ. Trimming took off 5 bases at V and 4 bases at J, with 14 bases between the two ends. The CDR3 sequence is CASSPRGSFTGELFF. The DNA for the CDR3 is TGTGCCAGCAGCCCTCGGGGGTCCTTCACCGGGGAGCTGTTTTTT. Drawing the rest from reference TRBV7-6 and TRBJ2-2, the complete variable domain is GAGVSQSPRYKVTKRGQDVALRCDPISGHVSLYWYRQALGQGPEFLTYFNYEAQQDKSGLPNDRFSAERPEGSISTLTIQRTEQRDSAMYRCASSPRGSFTGELFFGEGSRLTVL.

The chain combines TRBV6-2 or TRBV6-3 with TRBJ2-5; the match to TRBD2 covers 13 bases. The CDR3 runs 19 residues. V was pared by 7 bases and J by 2 bases, with 16 bases of the junction left unmatched. CDR1 is MNHEY and CDR2 is SVGEGT in the germline V gene. CDR3 protein: CASTDQWTSGRGRQETQYF. CDR3 nucleotides: TGTGCCAGCACCGATCAATGGACTAGCGGGAGAGGAAGACAAGAGACCCAGTACTTC.

This sequence joins TRBV5-4 and TRBJ1-1; a possible D gene is TRBD1 (6 bases). V gave up 0 bases and J gave up 3 bases, with 15 bases separating them. The CDR3 covers 16 residues. Germline V gene data show CDR1 as SGHNT and CDR2 as YYREEE (reference sequence). CDR3 residues: CASSLGPQGGHTEAFF. The CDR3 DNA follows: TGTGCCAGCAGCTTGGGGCCACAGGGAGGCCACACTGAAGCTTTCTTT.

This clonotype was observed at least ten times. V gene TRBV10-3 combines with J gene TRBJ2-5; D not certain. The CDR3 consists of 13 residues. Per germline, CDR1 ENHRY and CDR2 SYGVKD. V was cut by 4 bases and J by 2 bases, with 8 bases left in between. The CDR3 loop is CAISARLQETQYF. CDR3 coding DNA: TGTGCCATCAGTGCAAGGCTACAAGAGACCCAGTACTTC.

This clonotype was picked up a small number of times. This chain links TRBV7-2 with TRBJ2-2, with D uncertain. CDR3 length: 14 amino acids. V lost 5 bases and J lost 3, with 10 bases in between. CDR1 is SGHTA, CDR2 FQGNSA, per germline. The CDR3 spells CASSPHVDTGELFF. DNA for the CDR3: TGTGCCAGCAGCCCCCATGTGGACACCGGGGAGCTGTTTTTT. The whole variable domain, remainder taken from reference TRBV7-2 and TRBJ2-2, is GAGVSQSPSNKVTEKGKDVELRCDPISGHTALYWYRQSLGQGLEFLIYFQGNSAPDKSGLPSDRFSAERTGGSVSTLTIQRTQQEDSAVYLCASSPHVDTGELFFGEGSRLTVL.

V and J are TRBV7-8 and TRBJ1-2; D gene ambiguous. CDR1 is SGHVS and CDR2 is FQNEAQ in the germline V gene. The CDR3 has 13 residues. The V end was cut by 2 bases, the J end by 7 bases, with 11 bases between. This CDR3 reads CASSLWRESGYTF. In DNA form, the CDR3 reads TGTGCCAGCAGCTTATGGCGGGAAAGTGGCTACACCTTC.

A few counts support this clonotype. The rearrangement joins TRBV7-6 to TRBJ2-3; 10 nucleotides match TRBD2. CDR1 and CDR2 (germline): SGHVS, FNYEAQ. The V segment lost 5 bases and the J segment 1 base; nucleotides outside the gene matches: 6. This CDR3 has 16 amino acids. CDR3 nucleotides: TGTGCCAGCAGCACCGCTAGCGGGGGAGGCACAGATACGCAGTATTTT. Its protein product is CASSTASGGGTDTQYF.

In its sample, this clonotype was seen once. The rearrangement uses TRBV7-9 and TRBJ1-1; 9 bases are shared with TRBD1. CDR3 length: 16 amino acids. J was trimmed by 1 base and V by 7 bases; bases with no gene match: 10. Germline CDR1 SEHNR, CDR2 FQNEAQ (reference sequence). DNA of the CDR3: TGTGCCAGCAATGCTCCGGGACAGGGTGCGAACACTGAAGCTTTCTTT. Translating gives CASNAPGQGANTEAFF.

J is TRBJ2-7 and V is TRBV11-2; D not certain. The assigned J gene may be wrong: the sequence end matches TRBJ2-5 better. CDR3 length equals 13 residues. Germline values: CDR1 SGHAT, CDR2 FQNNGV. CDR3 protein: CASSLDWQETQYF. CDR3 nucleotides: TGTGCCAGCAGCTTAGACTGGCAAGAGACCCAGTACTTC.

This clonotype occurred many times. CDR3 nucleotide sequence: TGTGCCTCCGCCCGCGACCTCACAGGCCAGGGCGAGCAGTACTTC. Protein product: CASARDLTGQGEQYF. J is TRBJ2-1 and V is TRBV27, with D perhaps matching TRBD1 (5 bases). The J call may be incorrect, as the DNA end agrees better with TRBJ2-7. In germline, CDR1 is MNHEY, CDR2 SMNVEV (reference sequence). This CDR3 is built from 15 residues.

V usage is TRBV6-1 and J usage is TRBJ1-2; a weak D match, TRBD1 (6 bases). Germline loops: CDR1 MNHNS, CDR2 SASEGT. The V gene lost 5 bases and the J gene lost 1 base, with 14 bases spanning the gap. This CDR3 has 15 residues. This CDR3 is CASSRVLQGNYGYTF. In DNA, the CDR3 is TGTGCCAGCAGTAGAGTCCTACAGGGTAACTATGGCTACACCTTC.

This clonotype was seen many times. The rearrangement joins TRBV28 to TRBJ2-7; D is unresolved. The CDR3 covers 11 residues. Trimming cost V 3 bases and J 9 bases, with 9 bases left between them. Germline-derived CDR1 and CDR2 are MDHEN and SYDVKM. Here the CDR3 DNA reads TGTGCCAGCAGTTTCCAGGCCGGGCAGTACTTC. Residues: CASSFQAGQYF.

This clonotype has only a few counts. This rearrangement joins TRBV7-3 to TRBJ2-3; the match to TRBD2 covers 14 bases. The DNA end is a closer match to TRBJ2-1, so the J assignment may be wrong. The length of the CDR3 is 19 residues. Germline V gene data show CDR1 as SGHTA and CDR2 as FQGTGA. Here the CDR3 DNA reads TGTGCCAGCAGCTCAACCGGGACTAGCGGGAGTTTTTTCGGCAATGAGCAGTTCTTC. The encoded protein is CASSSTGTSGSFFGNEQFF.

The chain joins TRBV9 to TRBJ2-6; 7 bases map to TRBD1. The better agreement between TRBJ2-1 and the DNA end casts doubt on the J call. Germline lookup yields CDR1 SGDLS and CDR2 YYNGEE. This CDR3 spans 14 amino acids. CDR3 in DNA: TGTGCCAGCAGCGTAGGACAGGGTGTCAATGAGCAGTTCTTC. Amino acid sequence: CASSVGQGVNEQFF.

This clonotype was observed a single time. The chain links TRBV5-1 to TRBJ2-4, with a weak D call TRBD1 (5 bases). Looked up from germline, CDR1 is SGHRS and CDR2 is YFSETQ. The CDR3 has 15 residues. The V and J ends lost 4 bases and 1 base respectively, with 12 bases between them. The CDR3 region is CASSTDSPAKNIQYF. The CDR3, as DNA: TGCGCCAGCAGCACAGACAGTCCCGCCAAAAACATTCAGTACTTC.

This clonotype is labeled medium-sized. This rearrangement joins TRBV7-6 to TRBJ2-7, with TRBD1 matching 8 bases. The V gene end was trimmed by 5 bases and the J gene end by 6 bases; junction bases not matched to a gene: 0. This CDR3 is 11 amino acids long. CDR1 and CDR2 from the germline V gene are SGHVS and FNYEAQ. CDR3 region: CASSTGGEQYF. CDR3 sequence (DNA): TGTGCCAGCAGCACAGGGGGCGAGCAGTACTTC.

At least ten counts were recorded for this clonotype. This CDR3 is missing its conserved last phenylalanine or tryptophan, likely due to a read error. The DNA is omitted, as the CDR3 cannot be located on it reliably, and the CDR3 follows TCRdb's listing. The chain is built from TRBV7-8 and TRBJ2-7; no check of the table's D call, TRBD1, against the DNA was made. Looked up from germline, CDR1 is SGHVS and CDR2 is FQNEAQ. The CDR3 is 14 amino acids long, termini counted. CDR3 region: CASSFWTDGYTFGS.

V gene TRBV6-6 combines with J gene TRBJ1-5; 10 bases fit TRBD1. The CDR3 covers 14 residues. From germline, CDR1 is MNHNY and CDR2 SVGAGI (reference sequence). V shed 6 bases and J 3 bases; nucleotides not matched to a gene: 2. The CDR3 spells CASRGTGANQPQHF. CDR3 coding DNA: TGTGCCAGCAGGGGGACAGGGGCCAATCAGCCCCAGCATTTT.

The CDR3 region is CASSPSGGRLVDEQFF. CDR3 sequence (DNA): TGTGCCAGCAGCCCCTCCGGCGGGAGGTTGGTGGATGAGCAGTTCTTC. The chain has TRBV7-6 and TRBJ2-1; 8 bases are shared with TRBD2. This CDR3 has 16 residues. Germline V gene sequence: CDR1 SGHVS, CDR2 FNYEAQ. The V gene end was trimmed by 5 bases and the J gene end by 8 bases; junction bases not matched to a gene: 14. Based on the CDR3 plus reference TRBV7-6 and TRBJ2-1, the full variable domain is GAGVSQSPRYKVTKRGQDVALRCDPISGHVSLYWYRQALGQGPEFLTYFNYEAQQDKSGLPNDRFSAERPEGSISTLTIQRTEQRDSAMYRCASSPSGGRLVDEQFFGPGTRLTVL.

This sequence joins TRBV6-5 and TRBJ2-6; the match to TRBD1 covers 8 bases. The J call is uncertain, as TRBJ1-2 better fits the DNA end. From germline, CDR1 is MNHEY and CDR2 SVGAGI. This CDR3 contains 15 residues. The CDR3 reads CASSLLWTGNYGYTF. CDR3 nucleotides: TGTGCCAGCAGTCTACTATGGACAGGGAACTATGGCTACACCTTC.

Concerning this clonotype: A read error may explain this, as a much larger clone is one base away. The CDR3 loop reads CASSESGGVMNTEAFF. The CDR3 DNA is TGTGCCAGCAGTGAGTCAGGGGGGGTTATGAACACTGAAGCTTTCTTT. The chain uses TRBV2 and TRBJ1-1, with 7 bases aligning to TRBD1. There are 16 residues in the CDR3. The ends lost 3 bases at V and 0 bases at J; junction bases unmatched: 7. CDR1 is SNHLY, CDR2 FYNNEI, per germline. Using reference TRBV2 and TRBJ1-1 for the parts outside the CDR3, the full variable domain is EPEVTQTPSHQVTQMGQEVILRCVPISNHLYFYWYRQILGQKVEFLVSFYNNEISEKSEIFDDQFSVERPDGSNFTLKIRSTKLEDSAMYFCASSESGGVMNTEAFFGQGTRLTVV.

The V gene is TRBV6-1, the J gene TRBJ2-7; TRBD1 matches at 7 bases. CDR1 is MNHNS, CDR2 SASEGT, per germline. CDR3 size: 12 residues. Trimming removed 5 bases from V and 7 bases from J; junction bases left unmatched: 5. The CDR3 nucleotides read TGTGCCAGCAGTCGACAGGGCAGGGAGCAGTACTTC. Translating it yields CASSRQGREQYF.